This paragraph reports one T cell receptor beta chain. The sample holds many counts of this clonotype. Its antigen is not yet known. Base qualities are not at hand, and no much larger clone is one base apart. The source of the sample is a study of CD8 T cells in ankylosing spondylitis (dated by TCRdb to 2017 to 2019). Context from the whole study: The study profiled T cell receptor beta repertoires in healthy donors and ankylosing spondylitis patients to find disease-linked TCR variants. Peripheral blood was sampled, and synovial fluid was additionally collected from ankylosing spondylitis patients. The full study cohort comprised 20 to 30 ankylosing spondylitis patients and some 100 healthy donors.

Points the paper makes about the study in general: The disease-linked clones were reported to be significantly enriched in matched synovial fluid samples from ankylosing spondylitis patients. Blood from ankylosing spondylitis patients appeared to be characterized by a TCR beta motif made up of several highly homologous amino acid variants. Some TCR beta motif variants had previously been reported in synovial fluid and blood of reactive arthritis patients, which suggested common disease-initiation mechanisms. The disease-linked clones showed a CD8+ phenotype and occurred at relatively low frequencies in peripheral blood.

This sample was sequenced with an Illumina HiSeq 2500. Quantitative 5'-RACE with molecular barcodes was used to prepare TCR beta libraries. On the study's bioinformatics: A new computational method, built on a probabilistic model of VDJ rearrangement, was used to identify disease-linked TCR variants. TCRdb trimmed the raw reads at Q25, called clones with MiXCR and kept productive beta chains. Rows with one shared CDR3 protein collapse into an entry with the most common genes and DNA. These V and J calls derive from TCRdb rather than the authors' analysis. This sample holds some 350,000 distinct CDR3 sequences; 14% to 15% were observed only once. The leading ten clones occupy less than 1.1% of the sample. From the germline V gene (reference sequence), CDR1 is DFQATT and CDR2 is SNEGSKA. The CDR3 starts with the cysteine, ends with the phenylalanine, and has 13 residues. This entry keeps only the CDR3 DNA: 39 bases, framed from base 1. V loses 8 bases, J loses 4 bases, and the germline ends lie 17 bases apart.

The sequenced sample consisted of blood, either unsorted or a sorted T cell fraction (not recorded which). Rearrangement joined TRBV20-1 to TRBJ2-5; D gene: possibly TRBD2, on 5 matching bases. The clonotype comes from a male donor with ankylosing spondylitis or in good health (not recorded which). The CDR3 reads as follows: CSPFSAGSETQYF. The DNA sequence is TGCAGTCCCTTCTCGGCGGGCTCAGAGACCCAGTACTTC.